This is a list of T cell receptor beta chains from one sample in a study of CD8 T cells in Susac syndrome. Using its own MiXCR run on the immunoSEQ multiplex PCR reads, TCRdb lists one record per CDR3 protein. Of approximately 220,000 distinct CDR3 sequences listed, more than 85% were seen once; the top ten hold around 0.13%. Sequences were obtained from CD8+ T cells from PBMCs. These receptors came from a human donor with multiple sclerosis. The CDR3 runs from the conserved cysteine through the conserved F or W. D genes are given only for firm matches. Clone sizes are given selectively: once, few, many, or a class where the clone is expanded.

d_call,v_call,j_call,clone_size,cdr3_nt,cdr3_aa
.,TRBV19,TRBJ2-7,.,TGTGCCAGTAGTATAGAGGACAGATCCTACGAGCAGTACTTC,CASSIEDRSYEQYF
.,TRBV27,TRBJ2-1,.,TGTGCCAGCAGTTTACAGGGCCATGAGCAGTTCTTC,CASSLQGHEQFF
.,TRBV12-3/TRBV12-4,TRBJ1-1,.,TGTGCCAGCAGGAGGGAGGAGGGTTACACTGAAGCTTTCTTT,CASRREEGYTEAFF
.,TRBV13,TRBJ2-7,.,TGTGCCAGCAGCTCTTCCGGGTCGTCCTACGAGCAGTACTTC,CASSSSGSSYEQYF
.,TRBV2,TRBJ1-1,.,TGTGCGGGCTACATCGGAATGAACACTGAAGCTTTCTTT,CAGYIGMNTEAFF
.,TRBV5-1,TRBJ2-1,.,TGCGCCAGCAGCTTGGAGTGGGGGGCCGGGCAGTTCTTC,CASSLEWGAGQFF
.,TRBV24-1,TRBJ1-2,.,TGTGCCACCAGTGATTTCCAGGGAGGGATCTATGGCTACACCTTC,CATSDFQGGIYGYTF
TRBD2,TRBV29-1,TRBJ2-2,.,TGCAGCGTTCGGACTAGCGGGAGGTCCGGGGAGCTGTTTTTT,CSVRTSGRSGELFF
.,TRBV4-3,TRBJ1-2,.,TGCGCCAGCAGCCAAGTGGCTAGGGGCAGGTCAAGTCCAGGCTACACCTTC,CASSQVARGRSSPGYTF
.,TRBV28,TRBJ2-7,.,TGTGCCAGCAGTTTATTCGGAAGGGAATACGAGCAGTACTTC,CASSLFGREYEQYF
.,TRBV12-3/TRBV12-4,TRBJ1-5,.,TGTGCCAGCAGTTCACCGGGCAATCAGCCCCAGCATTTT,CASSSPGNQPQHF
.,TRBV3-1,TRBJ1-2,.,TGTGCCAGCAGCCAGAAGTCTAACTATGGCTACACCTTC,CASSQKSNYGYTF
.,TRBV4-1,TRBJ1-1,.,TGCGCCAGCAGCCAAGATTGGAGGGGTAGTCCTGAAGCTTTCTTT,CASSQDWRGSPEAFF
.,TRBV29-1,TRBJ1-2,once,TGCAGCGCCCAGCTTTCCGGGTCTAACTATGGCTACACCTTC,CSAQLSGSNYGYTF
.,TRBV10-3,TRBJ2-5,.,TGTGCCATCAGTCCGGGACTTAAAGAGACCCAGTACTTC,CAISPGLKETQYF
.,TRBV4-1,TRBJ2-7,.,TGCGCCAGCAGCCAGGCCCATGGCGGGACCGCCTACGAGCAGTACTTC,CASSQAHGGTAYEQYF
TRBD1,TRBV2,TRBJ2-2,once,TGTGCCAGCTCCTTCGGACAGGGAAAGACCGTCGGGGAGCTGTTTTTT,CASSFGQGKTVGELFF
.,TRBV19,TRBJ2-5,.,TGTGCCAGTAGTACCCCAGGGTTACAAGAGACCCAGTACTTC,CASSTPGLQETQYF
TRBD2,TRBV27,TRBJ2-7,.,TGTGCCAGCAGTTTAGTCGGCGGGGGGGATTACGAGCAGTACTTC,CASSLVGGGDYEQYF
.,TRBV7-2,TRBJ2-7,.,TGTGCCAGCAGCCCCGGGCGCTCATTCTACGAGCAGTACTTC,CASSPGRSFYEQYF
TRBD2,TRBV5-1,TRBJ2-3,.,TGCGCCAGCACGTCTAGCGGGGGGACAGATACGCAGTATTTT,CASTSSGGTDTQYF
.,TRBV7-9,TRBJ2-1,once,TGTGCCAGCAGCTTATATGGACCCTCCTACAATGAGCAGTTCTTC,CASSLYGPSYNEQFF
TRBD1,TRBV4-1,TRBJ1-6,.,TGCGCCAGCAGCCAAGAACAGGGGTTTGATAATTCACCCCTCCACTTT,CASSQEQGFDNSPLHF
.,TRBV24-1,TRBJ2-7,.,TGTGCCACCAGTGATTCGAGAAACAGGCTTACCTACGAGCAGTACTTC,CATSDSRNRLTYEQYF
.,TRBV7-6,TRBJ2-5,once,TGTGCCAGCAGCTCGCTTCGGCGTGAATACCAAGAGACCCAGTACTTC,CASSSLRREYQETQYF
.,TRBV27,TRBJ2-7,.,TGTGCCAGCAGTTTATTGGCGGAAACCTACGAGCAGTACTTC,CASSLLAETYEQYF
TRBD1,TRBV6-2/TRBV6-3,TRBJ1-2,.,TGTGCCAGCAGCCTACCACAGGGGAGCTATGGCTACACCTTC,CASSLPQGSYGYTF
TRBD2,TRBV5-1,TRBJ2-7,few,TGCGCCAGCAGCGAAGGCGGGGGGAGCTCCTACGAGCAGTACTTC,CASSEGGGSSYEQYF
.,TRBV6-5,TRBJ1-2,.,TGTGCCAGCAGTTCCCAGGGAGGCTACACCTTC,CASSSQGGYTF
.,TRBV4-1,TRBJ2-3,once,TGCGCCAGCAGCCAGCAAGCCACAGATACGCAGTATTTT,CASSQQATDTQYF
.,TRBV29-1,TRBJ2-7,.,TGCAGCGTTGACCGGGCGGGGGAGCAGTACTTC,CSVDRAGEQYF
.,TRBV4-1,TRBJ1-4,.,TGCGCCAGCAGCCAAGCCCTAGGGGGGCCGGCTAATGAAAAACTGTTTTTT,CASSQALGGPANEKLFF
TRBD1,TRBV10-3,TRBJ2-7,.,TGTGCCATCAGCCTGGGACAGGGTTACGAGCAGTACTTC,CAISLGQGYEQYF
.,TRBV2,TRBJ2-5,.,TGTGCCAGCAGGACGGGAGTAGGGTACCAAGAGACCCAGTACTTC,CASRTGVGYQETQYF
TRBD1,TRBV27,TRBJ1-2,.,TGTGCCAGCAGTTTTCAACCGGGACAGGCCCTCTATGGCTACACCTTC,CASSFQPGQALYGYTF
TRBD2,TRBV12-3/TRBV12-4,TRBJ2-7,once,TGTGCCAGCAGCCCTTCACTAGCGGGGACCTACGAGCAGTACTTC,CASSPSLAGTYEQYF
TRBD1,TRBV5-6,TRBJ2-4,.,TGTGCCAGCAGCTTGCGGCAGTGGACAGGGGCGCCCCACCCGAGCCTCAAAAACATTCAGTACTTC,CASSLRQWTGAPHPSLKNIQYF
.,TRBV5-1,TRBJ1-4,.,TGCGCCAGCAGCAGCGGACAGACCTCCCCCTTTTATGAAAAACTGTTTTTT,CASSSGQTSPFYEKLFF
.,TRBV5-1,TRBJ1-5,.,TGCGCCAGCAGACCGAACTATAGCAATCAGCCCCAGCATTTT,CASRPNYSNQPQHF
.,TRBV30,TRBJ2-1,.,TGTGCCTGGAATAGGGAGTCCTACAATGAGCAGTTCTTC,CAWNRESYNEQFF
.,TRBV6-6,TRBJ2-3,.,TGTGCCAGCAGACATCAGGGGGGCGGAGATACGCAGTATTTT,CASRHQGGGDTQYF
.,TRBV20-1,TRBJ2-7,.,TGCAGTGCTAGAGGCCAGGGGTCCTACGAGCAGTACTTC,CSARGQGSYEQYF
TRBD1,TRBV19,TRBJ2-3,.,TGTGCCAGTAGACCTGGACAGGGGCGGCCAGATACGCAGTATTTT,CASRPGQGRPDTQYF
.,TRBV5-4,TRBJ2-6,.,TGTGCCAGCAGCTTGGACGGTAGCTCTGGGGCCAACGTCCTGACTTTC,CASSLDGSSGANVLTF
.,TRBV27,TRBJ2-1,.,TGTGCCAGCATTGGGGGGATCCGCGAGCAGTTCTTC,CASIGGIREQFF
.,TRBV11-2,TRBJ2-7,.,TGTGCCAGCAGCCCTACACAGGGATCCGGAACCTACGAGCAGTACTTC,CASSPTQGSGTYEQYF
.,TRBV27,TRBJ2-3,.,TGTGCCAGCAGTTTGGGGGACGTCCCCACAGATACGCAGTATTTT,CASSLGDVPTDTQYF
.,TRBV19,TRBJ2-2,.,TGTGCCAGTAGTATCACCGACACCGGGGAGCTGTTTTTT,CASSITDTGELFF
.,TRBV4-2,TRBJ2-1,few,TGTGCCAGCAGCCAAGCATATAACTATATCAACAATGAGCAGTTCTTC,CASSQAYNYINNEQFF
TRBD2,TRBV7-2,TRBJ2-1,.,TGTGCCAGCAGCTCGACTAGCGGGAGTGGTAGTGAGCAGTTCTTC,CASSSTSGSGSEQFF
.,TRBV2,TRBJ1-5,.,TGTGCCAGCAGTGAATCGGCCAGCCGGTATAGCAATCAGCCCCAGCATTTT,CASSESASRYSNQPQHF
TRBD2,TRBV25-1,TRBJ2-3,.,TGTGCCAGCGGCGGCGGGGACGGGGGGAGGACAGATACGCAGTATTTT,CASGGGDGGRTDTQYF
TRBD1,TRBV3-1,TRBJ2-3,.,TGTGCCAGCAGCGAGACAGGGGTTGGCGCAGATACGCAGTATTTT,CASSETGVGADTQYF
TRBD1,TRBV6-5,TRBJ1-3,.,TGTGCCAGCAGTTACTCGCCGGGACAGGCTCAGGCTGGAAACACCATATATTTT,CASSYSPGQAQAGNTIYF
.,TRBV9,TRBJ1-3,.,TGTGCCAGCAGCTCCCGAAGGGACATCTCTGGAAACACCATATATTTT,CASSSRRDISGNTIYF
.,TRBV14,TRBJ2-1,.,TGTGCCAGCAGCCAAGATCGGCTGGCTCGTAGTCCCTACAATGAGCAGTTCTTC,CASSQDRLARSPYNEQFF
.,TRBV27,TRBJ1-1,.,TGTGCCAGCAGCCCCCTCGTAACCACTGAAGCTTTCTTT,CASSPLVTTEAFF
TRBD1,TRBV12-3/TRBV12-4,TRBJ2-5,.,TGTGCCAGCAGTGCGGTATACGGACAGGGCGACGAGACCCAGTACTTC,CASSAVYGQGDETQYF
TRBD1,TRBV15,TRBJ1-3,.,TGTGCCACCAGCAGTGATAGGGACAGGGGCGTCTCTGGAAACACCATATATTTT,CATSSDRDRGVSGNTIYF